The 26 T cell receptor beta chains below come from one sample, sequenced in a study of Ad26.COV2.S vaccination and SARS-CoV-2 variants. Sequencing was performed with immunoSEQ multiplex PCR; in TCRdb, only in-frame clones are kept and a portion is missing. The repertoire holds 450,000 to 550,000 clones, with 85% to 90% as singletons. Treatment indicated: around 19 received Ad26.COV2.S at low or high dose, single or two shots; about five received placebo; per-sample allocation not given. Repertoires come from day 63 after the first vaccine or placebo injection. Sequencing used peripheral blood, obtained in a trial of Ad26.COV2.S vaccine versus placebo. The receptors originated from a person aged 18 to 65 who received the Ad26.COV2.S COVID-19 vaccine or a placebo.

The V gene is TRBV9, the J gene TRBJ1-4; D ambiguous. V was cut by 0 bases and J by 5 bases, with 5 bases left in between. CDR1 SGDLS and CDR2 YYNGEE come from the germline V gene. The CDR3 runs 13 residues. The CDR3 sequence: CASSVGGNEKLFF. In DNA form, the CDR3 reads TGTGCCAGCAGCGTAGGGGGAAATGAAAAACTGTTTTTT.

V usage is TRBV4-1 and J usage is TRBJ2-7; D possibly uses TRBD1 or TRBD2 (5 bases each). The CDR3 is 15 amino acids. Trimming cost V 3 bases and J 5 bases, with 17 bases left between them. CDR1 and CDR2 (germline): MGHRA, YSYEKL. DNA of the CDR3: TGCGCCAGCAGCCATCCCGGGACCCTCGGCGACGAGCAGTACTTC. Amino acid sequence: CASSHPGTLGDEQYF.

The V call is TRBV4-2, the J call TRBJ2-7, with 7 nucleotides matching TRBD2. Germline V gives CDR1 LGHNA, CDR2 YNFKEQ. This CDR3 region has 12 residues. Unmatched junction bases numbered 0, after V lost 4 bases and J lost 3 bases. CDR3 loop: CASSRGSYEQYF. In DNA form, the CDR3 reads TGTGCCAGCAGCCGCGGGAGCTACGAGCAGTACTTC.

This clone appeared a single time. The CDR3 is CASSQGGSQETQYF. CDR3 DNA sequence: TGTGCCAGCAGCCAAGGGGGGTCCCAAGAGACCCAGTACTTC. The chain carries TRBV3-1 (or the pseudogene TRBV3-2) and TRBJ2-5, with D perhaps being TRBD1 or TRBD2 (5 bases each). CDR1 is LGHDT, CDR2 YNNKEL, per germline (reference sequence). This CDR3 has 14 amino acids. Deletions cut 1 base from V and 1 base from J, with 7 bases between.

The rearrangement joins TRBV7-3 to TRBJ1-1; unclear D gene. This CDR3 is built from 13 residues. V lost 3 bases, J lost 4 bases, and 9 bases lay in between. In germline, CDR1 is SGHTA, CDR2 FQGTGA. CDR3 sequence reads: CASSLRSGTEAFF. The CDR3 DNA is TGTGCCAGCAGCTTGAGAAGTGGCACTGAAGCTTTCTTT.

This rearrangement joins TRBV6-6 to TRBJ1-1, with D possibly being TRBD1 (5 bases). CDR1 and CDR2 from the germline V gene are MNHNY and SVGAGI (reference sequence). This CDR3 has 15 amino acids. Between the trimmed V and J ends, which lost 4 bases and 0 bases, there was a span of 12 bases. In DNA, the CDR3 is TGTGCCAGCAGTTGGGGGGATGGCATGAACACTGAAGCTTTCTTT. This encodes CASSWGDGMNTEAFF.

This clone has just one count. J is TRBJ2-2 and V is TRBV7-9; no clear D. CDR3 length equals 15 residues. Trimming shortened V by 4 bases and J by 7 bases, and 16 bases separated the two germline ends. Germline lookup yields CDR1 SEHNR and CDR2 FQNEAQ (reference sequence). The CDR3 nucleotides read TGTGCCAGCAGCTCCCCGAGAGGCTCAGGCGGGGAGCTGTTTTTT. It is translated as CASSSPRGSGGELFF.

Points on this clone: One junction end disagrees with the germline gene, perhaps due to a read error. The J gene is TRBJ2-6, the V gene TRBV7-7, with D unclear. The germline V gene encodes CDR1 SSHAT and CDR2 FNYEAQ (reference sequence). The CDR3 sequence is 17 residues long. The CDR3 is CASSPEALPSGANVLTF. The CDR3 DNA reads as TGTGCTAGCAGCCCTGAGGCCCTACCCTCTGGGGCCAACGTCCTGACTTTC.

The rearrangement uses TRBV18 and TRBJ1-1; D perhaps matches TRBD1 (6 bases). Germline CDR1 is KGHSH and CDR2 is LQKENI. Trimming took off 3 bases at V and 4 bases at J, with 15 bases between the two ends. This CDR3 comprises 15 residues. The CDR3 sequence is CASSPNQGRATEAFF. The CDR3 region has the DNA TGTGCCAGCTCACCGAATCAGGGGAGGGCCACTGAAGCTTTCTTT.

The rearrangement links TRBV5-4 to TRBJ1-1, with no clear D. The CDR3 is 13 residues long. Between the trimmed V and J ends, which lost 4 bases and 6 bases, there was a span of 13 bases. Per germline, CDR1 SGHNT and CDR2 YYREEE (reference sequence). CDR3 sequence (DNA): TGTGCCAGCAGCCCCGGGAGATCGGCTGAAGCTTTCTTT. It specifies CASSPGRSAEAFF. The full variable domain, rest sourced from reference TRBV5-4 and TRBJ1-1, is ETGVTQSPTHLIKTRGQQVTLRCSSQSGHNTVSWYQQALGQGPQFIFQYYREEENGRGNFPPRFSGLQFPNYSSELNVNALELDDSALYLCASSPGRSAEAFFGQGTRLTVV.

The chain uses TRBV7-9 and TRBJ1-1, with a weak D call TRBD1 (6 bases). V was pared by 5 bases and J by 10 bases, with 17 bases between. The germline V gene has CDR1 SEHNR and CDR2 FQNEAQ (reference sequence). The CDR3 consists of 13 residues. The DNA for the CDR3 is TGTGCCAGCAGCCAAGGAGGGGGGACGGGAGCTTTCTTT. Amino acids: CASSQGGGTGAFF.

This clone has a handful of counts. The V gene is TRBV4-1, the J gene TRBJ1-5; tentatively, D is TRBD1 (5 bases). The ends were cut back, 3 bases at V and 0 bases at J, with 15 bases in the middle. Per germline, CDR1 MGHRA and CDR2 YSYEKL. This CDR3 is 17 amino acids long. The CDR3 region is CASSHLIQGFSNQPQHF. The CDR3 DNA follows: TGCGCCAGCAGCCATCTCATCCAGGGTTTTAGCAATCAGCCCCAGCATTTT.

The rearrangement joins TRBV7-2 to TRBJ2-5; perhaps D is TRBD1 or TRBD2 (6 bases each). Trimming pared 2 bases from V and 4 bases from J, leaving 17 bases between. The CDR3 loop spans 16 amino acids. The germline V gene encodes CDR1 SGHTA and CDR2 FQGNSA. CDR3 protein: CASSLQPTGAGETQYF. In DNA, the CDR3 is TGTGCCAGCAGCTTACAACCTACGGGGGCGGGAGAGACCCAGTACTTC.

V usage is TRBV27 and J usage is TRBJ2-1, with a tentative D call TRBD1 (5 bases). Germline V lookup: CDR1 MNHEY, CDR2 SMNVEV (reference sequence). Trimming pared 8 bases from V and 0 bases from J, leaving 17 bases between. The CDR3 sequence is 16 residues long. CDR3 protein: CASCRPDRYSYNEQFF. The CDR3 nucleotides are TGTGCCAGCTGCCGACCAGACAGATACTCCTACAATGAGCAGTTCTTC.

V and J are TRBV5-4 and TRBJ1-2; maybe TRBD1 (5 bases). Between the trimmed V and J ends, which lost 4 bases and 3 bases, there was a span of 13 bases. The CDR3 runs to 14 residues. CDR1 is SGHNT, CDR2 YYREEE, per germline (reference sequence). The CDR3 nucleotides are TGTGCCAGCAGCCTTGGGGGATGGTACTATGGCTACACCTTC. Its translation: CASSLGGWYYGYTF.

This chain links TRBV29-1 with TRBJ2-1; D remains ambiguous. Trimming removed 1 base from V and 0 bases from J, with 13 bases in between. CDR3 length: 16 amino acids. CDR1 and CDR2 from the germline V gene are SQVTM and ANQGSEA. The DNA of the CDR3 is TGCAGCGTTGAAGCCAACCGCGAGAGCTCCTACAATGAGCAGTTCTTC. Its protein is CSVEANRESSYNEQFF.

The chain recombines TRBV7-8 with TRBJ1-4, with a weak D call TRBD1 (6 bases). The CDR3 covers 14 residues. V was shortened by 2 bases and J by 5 bases, with 9 bases between the two germline ends. Germline CDR1 is SGHVS and CDR2 is FQNEAQ. For the CDR3, the DNA is TGTGCCAGCAGCTTACAGGGGCCCAATGAAAAACTGTTTTTT. Translating it yields CASSLQGPNEKLFF. Full variable domain (remainder filled in from reference TRBV7-8 and TRBJ1-4): GAGVSQSPRYKVAKRGQDVALRCDPISGHVSLFWYQQALGQGPEFLTYFQNEAQLDKSGLPSDRFFAERPEGSVSTLKIQRTQQEDSAVYLCASSLQGPNEKLFFGSGTQLSVL.

This chain links TRBV28 with TRBJ1-2; 9 positions match TRBD1. CDR3 size: 17 residues. CDR1 and CDR2 (germline): MDHEN, SYDVKM. V dropped 6 bases and J dropped 7; count of bases not matched to a gene: 18. CDR3 bases: TGTGCCAGCAGCCCAGGGGCCGAACAGGGGGCGCGGGGTGGCTACACCTTC. Protein: CASSPGAEQGARGGYTF.

The chain uses TRBV19 and TRBJ1-1; tentative D call: TRBD1 (5 bases). V lost 2 bases to trimming and J lost 2 bases, with 12 bases between them. The CDR3 length is 15 residues. Germline V gene sequence: CDR1 LNHDA, CDR2 SQIVND (reference sequence). The CDR3 DNA reads as TGTGCCAGTAGTATATCTGTCCGGGGCAACACTGAAGCTTTCTTT. Translating gives CASSISVRGNTEAFF.

This clone appeared a few times. The rearrangement joins TRBV19 to TRBJ1-1, with a possible D match to TRBD1 (6 bases). Germline lookup yields CDR1 LNHDA and CDR2 SQIVND (reference sequence). V was pared by 8 bases and J by 3 bases, with 28 bases between. CDR3 length: 18 amino acids. The CDR3 coding sequence is TGTGCCAGTTACTCAGGTTTGGCGGCTAGTGCAGGGGACACTGAAGCTTTCTTT. This codes for CASYSGLAASAGDTEAFF. The entire variable domain, with the rest obtained from reference TRBV19 and TRBJ1-1, is as follows: DGGITQSPKYLFRKEGQNVTLSCEQNLNHDAMYWYRQDPGQGLRLIYYSQIVNDFQKGDIAEGYSVSREKKESFPLTVTSAQKNPTAFYLCASYSGLAASAGDTEAFFGQGTRLTVV.

The genes are TRBV6-2 or TRBV6-3 and TRBJ2-7, with a weak D call TRBD1 (5 bases). There are 16 residues in the CDR3. Germline V CDR1 and CDR2: MNHEY, SVGEGT. Trimming took 4 bases from V and 2 from J, leaving 18 bases between them. The CDR3 coding sequence is TGTGCCAGCAGTTCCCCTGAGGCAGGGAATCCCTACGAGCAGTACTTC. Its translation: CASSSPEAGNPYEQYF.

The chain combines TRBV2 with TRBJ2-3; 7 bases match TRBD2. The CDR3 covers 15 residues. Germline V gene sequence: CDR1 SNHLY, CDR2 FYNNEI. V lost 11 bases and J lost 2; bases outside the gene matches: 13. CDR3 DNA: TGTGCCGGCCAGGAGCGGGGCTCAGACACAGATACGCAGTATTTT. It encodes CAGQERGSDTDTQYF.

The rearrangement uses TRBV7-9 and TRBJ1-1; 8 positions agree with TRBD1. J gave up 1 base and V 7 bases, and 2 bases lay outside the gene matches. CDR1 is SEHNR, CDR2 FQNEAQ, per germline (reference sequence). The CDR3 loop spans 13 amino acids. CDR3 nucleotide sequence: TGTGCCAGCACCAGGGGGCAGAACACTGAAGCTTTCTTT. Amino acid sequence: CASTRGQNTEAFF.

This clone showed up many times. The chain employs TRBV4-3 and TRBJ2-7, with D tentatively TRBD1 (5 bases). V lost 0 bases, J lost 3 bases, and 12 bases lay in between. This CDR3 comprises 15 residues. CDR1 and CDR2 from the germline V gene are LGHNA and YSLEER. The DNA for the CDR3 is TGCGCCAGCAGCCAAGAAACAGGAAATTACTACGAGCAGTACTTC. Protein: CASSQETGNYYEQYF.

This chain uses TRBV10-3 with TRBJ1-1; D possibly corresponds to TRBD1 (5 bases). The germline CDR1 and CDR2 sequences are ENHRY and SYGVKD. The CDR3 length is 14 residues. Trimming removed 4 bases from V and 5 bases from J, with 14 bases in between. CDR3: CAISGSTAGTEAFF. CDR3 DNA: TGTGCCATCAGTGGTTCGACAGCAGGGACTGAAGCTTTCTTT.

The V and J genes are TRBV28 and TRBJ1-2, with D possibly TRBD1 on 6 matching bases. Looked up from germline, CDR1 is MDHEN and CDR2 is SYDVKM. The V gene lost 7 bases and the J gene lost 4 bases, with 19 bases spanning the gap. This CDR3 region has 15 residues. The CDR3 bases are TGTGCCAGCACGACTAAAGGGGGGGGCCTCTATGGCTACACCTTC. Its translation: CASTTKGGGLYGYTF.